This entry concerns a single T cell receptor beta chain. This sample stems from a study of blood T cell repertoires in COVID-19. Whole-study context: Samples taken during acute and convalescent COVID-19 were collected in the United States, Italy and Spain. PBMCs, B-cell-depleted T cells, or T cells were the source of the cDNA or gDNA that made up the material.

As processed by the authors: Amplification of reference gene primers provided the estimated nucleated cell counts. The data were produced by immunoSEQ multiplex PCR, yet TCRdb's version contains in-frame clones alone and is incomplete. That table supplies the V and J calls and clone size; D and trimming were determined from the DNA. Of tens of thousands of clones in the sample, 85% to 90% were seen once. This CDR3 has 14 residues. The germline V gene has CDR1 MNHEY and CDR2 SMNVEV (reference sequence). Deletions cut 6 bases from V and 2 bases from J, with 12 bases between. Material for sequencing was peripheral blood. The V call is TRBV27, the J call TRBJ2-3, with D perhaps matching TRBD1 (6 bases). This TCR came from a woman aged 70-85 years with acute or convalescent COVID-19. CDR3 DNA: TGTGCCAGCAGGTTAGGACAGAACACAGATACGCAGTATTTT. Translated, it gives CASRLGQNTDTQYF.